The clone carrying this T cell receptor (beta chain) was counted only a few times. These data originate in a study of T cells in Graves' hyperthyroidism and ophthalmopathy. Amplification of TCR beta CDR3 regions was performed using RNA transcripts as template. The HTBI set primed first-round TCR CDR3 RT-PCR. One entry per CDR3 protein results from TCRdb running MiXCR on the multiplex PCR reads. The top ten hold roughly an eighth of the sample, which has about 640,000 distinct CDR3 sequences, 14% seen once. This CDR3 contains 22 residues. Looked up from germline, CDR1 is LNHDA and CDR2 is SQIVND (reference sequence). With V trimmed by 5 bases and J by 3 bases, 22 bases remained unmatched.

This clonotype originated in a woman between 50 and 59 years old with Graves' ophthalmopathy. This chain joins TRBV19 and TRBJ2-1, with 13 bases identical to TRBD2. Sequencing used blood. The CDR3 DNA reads TGTGCCAGTAGTTCCTTCCCTCCTTCAGGGGGGGGACTAGCGGGAATCTACAATGAGCAGTTCTTC. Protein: CASSSFPPSGGGLAGIYNEQFF. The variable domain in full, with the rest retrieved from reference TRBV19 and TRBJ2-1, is DGGITQSPKYLFRKEGQNVTLSCEQNLNHDAMYWYRQDPGQGLRLIYYSQIVNDFQKGDIAEGYSVSREKKESFPLTVTSAQKNPTAFYLCASSSFPPSGGGLAGIYNEQFFGPGTRLTVL.